Below, 19 T cell receptor beta chains from the same sample are listed, as sequenced in a study of regulatory T cells in long-lasting Graves disease. The time point: newly diagnosed GD, antithyroid drugs for less than 3 months. There was RNA extracted from PBMCs, and the TCR library was made from it. The authors built TCR beta libraries using iRepertoire HTBI primers and Arm-PCR of CDR3 regions. TCRdb processed the multiplex PCR reads anew with MiXCR; each CDR3 protein has one entry. The data hold a few hundred thousand distinct CDR3 sequences, with 16% observed a single time. The sample was also reused in another study, on T cells in Graves' hyperthyroidism and ophthalmopathy.

The sequencing here drew on peripheral blood mononuclear cells (PBMCs), taken at new diagnosis, from a patient treated with antithyroid drugs. The origin of the receptors is a man in his forties with Graves disease.

In its sample, this clonotype was seen many times. The gene calls are TRBV3-1 and TRBJ2-5; perhaps TRBD2 as D (6 bases). This CDR3 spans 14 amino acids. Germline CDR1 LGHDT, CDR2 YNNKEL (reference sequence). V lost 0 bases, J lost 7 bases, and 12 bases lay in between. CDR3 amino acids: CASSQDWGVGTQYF. The CDR3, as DNA: TGTGCCAGCAGCCAAGACTGGGGGGTGGGGACCCAGTACTTC.

This clonotype has more than one count but fewer than ten. This chain joins TRBV9 and TRBJ2-3; possible D gene TRBD2, 5 bases. This CDR3 comprises 16 residues. V lost 3 bases, J lost 3 bases, and 17 bases lay in between. The germline gives CDR1 SGDLS, CDR2 YYNGEE. The CDR3 loop reads CASSDGRAVQTDTQYF. The CDR3 nucleotides read TGTGCCAGCAGCGATGGGCGGGCAGTGCAGACAGATACGCAGTATTTT.

V gene TRBV14 combines with J gene TRBJ2-2; D assignment may be TRBD1 or TRBD2 (5 bases each). The CDR3 length is 13 residues. Between the trimmed V and J ends, which lost 5 bases and 6 bases, there was a span of 10 bases. The germline V gene has CDR1 SGHDN and CDR2 FVKESK. CDR3: CASSIQEAGELFF. The CDR3 region has the DNA TGTGCCAGCAGCATACAGGAGGCCGGGGAGCTGTTTTTT.

This clonotype was detected a few times. The V and J genes are TRBV9 and TRBJ2-5; TRBD2 is a possible D gene (6 bases). This CDR3 is built from 14 residues. Trimming stripped 4 bases from V and 4 bases from J, with 14 bases between. Germline V gene sequence: CDR1 SGDLS, CDR2 YYNGEE. CDR3 nucleotides: TGTGCCAGCAGCCTGACTAGTACTTCAGAGACCCAGTACTTC. This translates into CASSLTSTSETQYF.

Only one count was recorded for this clonotype. A much larger clone sits a single nucleotide away, making a read error possible. This chain connects TRBV7-9 to TRBJ2-5; TRBD1 matches at 9 bases. The V gene's germline CDR1 is SEHNR and CDR2 FQNEAQ (reference sequence). V was pared by 5 bases and J by 5 bases, with 15 bases of the junction left unmatched. The CDR3 spans 17 residues. CDR3 DNA: TGTGCCAGCAGCCTTCTGATGCACAGGGGGCGCTCGGAGACCCAGTACTTC. Its protein product is CASSLLMHRGRSETQYF.

Points on this clonotype: A read error may explain this, as a much larger clone is one base away. The V gene is TRBV12-3 or TRBV12-4, the J gene TRBJ1-1, with D hard to call. The CDR3 runs to 14 residues. The CDR3 loop is CASTSRDPNIEAFF. CDR3 nucleotides: TGTGCCAGCACCTCCCGGGATCCGAACATTGAAGCTTTCTTT.

This sequence joins TRBV5-4 and TRBJ2-2; 10 bases are shared with TRBD1. V lost 4 bases and J lost 4; bases outside the gene matches: 7. The CDR3 is made up of 16 amino acids. Germline CDR1 is SGHNT and CDR2 is YYREEE (reference sequence). CDR3 coding DNA: TGTGCCAGCAGCCCGGGACAGGGGATGAGCACCGGGGAGCTGTTTTTT. Translated: CASSPGQGMSTGELFF.

This clonotype was detected ten times or more. This chain joins TRBV15 and TRBJ1-4; no firm D call. The germline V gene encodes CDR1 LNHNV and CDR2 YYDKDF (reference sequence). V lost 1 base, J lost 0 bases, and 6 bases lay in between. This CDR3 region has 15 residues. The CDR3 DNA sequence: TGTGCCACCAGCAGAGTGGTTGCAACTAATGAAAAACTGTTTTTT. Translation gives CATSRVVATNEKLFF.

This sequence joins TRBV7-3 and TRBJ2-2, with TRBD1 matching 10 bases. The trim removed 5 bases at V and 4 bases at J, leaving 4 bases unmatched. CDR1 is SGHTA and CDR2 is FQGTGA in the germline V gene. This CDR3 has 15 residues. The CDR3 reads CASSQTGGITGELFF. The CDR3 nucleotides read TGTGCCAGCAGCCAGACAGGGGGCATCACCGGGGAGCTGTTTTTT.

The sample holds many counts of this clonotype. The gene calls are TRBV5-1 and TRBJ1-5, with TRBD1 as a possible D gene (5 bases). Germline assignment: CDR1 SGHRS and CDR2 YFSETQ. This CDR3 comprises 15 residues. V was clipped by 4 bases and J by 3 bases, with 14 bases between them. CDR3 sequence: CASSPEVGPNQPQHF. DNA of the CDR3: TGCGCCAGCAGCCCGGAGGTGGGGCCCAATCAGCCCCAGCATTTT.

This clonotype was counted ten times or more. The V call is TRBV20-1, the J call TRBJ2-3; D unresolved. The germline CDR1 and CDR2 sequences are DFQATT and SNEGSKA (reference sequence). This CDR3 is built from 12 residues. V was cut by 0 bases and J by 4 bases, with 5 bases left in between. As DNA, the CDR3 is TGCAGTGCTAGAGAGACGGCAGATACGCAGTATTTT. It is translated as CSARETADTQYF.

This clonotype was found a few times. The rearrangement links TRBV5-4 to TRBJ2-7; D is unclear. The CDR3 runs to 14 residues. Germline V CDR1 and CDR2: SGHNT, YYREEE (reference sequence). V gave up 3 bases and J gave up 6 bases, with 16 bases separating them. CDR3 residues: CASSSAYSSREQYF. The CDR3 DNA is TGTGCCAGCAGCTCTGCCTATAGTAGCCGCGAGCAGTACTTC.

This clonotype was counted many times. The rearrangement uses TRBV30 and TRBJ1-5; 10 bases fit TRBD1. Germline CDR1 and CDR2: GTSNPN and SVGIG (reference sequence). V trimming: 2 bases; J trimming: 6 bases; junction bases outside the gene matches: 7. CDR3 length: 15 residues. The CDR3 region is CAWSHGTGVGQPQHF. The CDR3 nucleotides read TGTGCCTGGAGTCACGGGACAGGGGTTGGTCAGCCCCAGCATTTT. The whole variable domain, remainder taken from reference TRBV30 and TRBJ1-5, is SQTIHQWPATLVQPVGSPLSLECTVEGTSNPNLYWYRQAAGRGLQLLFYSVGIGQISSEVPQNLSASRPQDRQFILSSKKLLLSDSGFYLCAWSHGTGVGQPQHFGDGTRLSIL.

The chain couples TRBV6-1 to TRBJ2-7, with 9 bases aligning to TRBD2. The CDR3 is made up of 16 amino acids. The ends lost 5 bases at V and 2 bases at J; junction bases unmatched: 10. CDR1 is MNHNS, CDR2 SASEGT, per germline. The CDR3 spells CASSTLAGEGAYEQYF. The CDR3 region has the DNA TGTGCCAGCAGTACGTTAGCGGGAGAGGGGGCCTACGAGCAGTACTTC.

About this clonotype: A junction end diverges from the germline sequence, so it may reflect a read error. The chain uses TRBV27 and TRBJ2-7; no definite D call. CDR1 is MNHEY and CDR2 is SMNVEV in the germline V gene (reference sequence). The length of the CDR3 is 15 residues. CDR3 DNA: TGTGCCGGCAGTCCCGGGCCAGCCGAGACCTACGAGCAGTACTTC. Its translation: CAGSPGPAETYEQYF.

The DNA for the CDR3 is TGTGCCAGCAGCCATGCAGGGAACGAGCAGTACTTC. Amino acid sequence: CASSHAGNEQYF. V is TRBV14 and J is TRBJ2-7; weak D call: TRBD1 (5 bases). V dropped 3 bases and J dropped 5 bases, with 8 bases sitting between them. CDR1 SGHDN and CDR2 FVKESK come from the germline V gene. CDR3 size: 12 residues. The variable domain in full, with the rest retrieved from reference TRBV14 and TRBJ2-7, is EAGVTQFPSHSVIEKGQTVTLRCDPISGHDNLYWYRRVMGKEIKFLLHFVKESKQDESGMPNNRFLAERTGGTYSTLKVQPAELEDSGVYFCASSHAGNEQYFGPGTRLTVT.

With regard to this clonotype: This may be a read error: a much more frequent sequence differs by one nucleotide. This chain uses TRBV6-5 with TRBJ2-3; 7 bases are shared with TRBD1. The trim removed 3 bases at V and 0 bases at J, leaving 12 bases unmatched. Germline CDR1 reads MNHEY; CDR2 reads SVGAGI. This CDR3 is 18 amino acids long. This chain's CDR3 is CASSYSGTDTTSTDTQYF. Here the CDR3 DNA reads TGTGCCAGCAGTTATTCCGGGACAGACACAACTAGCACAGATACGCAGTATTTT.

The chain is built from TRBV12-3 or TRBV12-4 and TRBJ2-2; D may be TRBD1 (6 bases). The CDR3 is 15 residues long. The V end lost 5 bases, the J end lost 0 bases, and 10 bases lay between the germline ends. The CDR3 region is CASSRQAPNTGELFF. The CDR3 DNA is TGTGCCAGCAGTCGACAGGCCCCGAACACCGGGGAGCTGTTTTTT.

The chain is built from TRBV4-1 and TRBJ2-7; no definite D call. V lost 1 base to trimming and J lost 2 bases, with 12 bases between them. The germline CDR1 and CDR2 sequences are MGHRA and YSYEKL. This CDR3 has 15 amino acids. CDR3 amino acids: CASSQVYKGTYEQYF. CDR3 bases: TGCGCCAGCAGCCAAGTCTATAAGGGAACCTACGAGCAGTACTTC.